The clone carrying this T cell receptor (beta chain) has a handful of counts. The target antigen is unknown. The sample originates from a study of beta chain features in type 1 diabetes. Study findings and constraints: All four CD4+ subsets from Type 1 diabetes patients carried moderately but significantly shorter TCRB CDR3s.

The study reverse transcribed the entire isolated RNA, so it sequenced expressed TCRB transcripts. Only in-frame clones appear in the TCRdb table, and some are missing; sequencing was by immunoSEQ multiplex PCR. The table shows 300,000 to 350,000 clones, with about 13% occurring only once. A sort by CD45RO/CCR7/CD25/CD127/CD95/CD27 yielded CD4+ naive, central memory, regulatory and stem cell-like memory cells. This TCR was recovered from a woman between 18 and 30 years old with type 1 diabetes. Source material: naive CD4+ T cells from blood.

In DNA, the CDR3 is TGTGCCAGCTCACCAGCAGTCAGTGCCCTCTACGAGCAGTACTTC. Amino acid sequence: CASSPAVSALYEQYF. V is TRBV18 and J is TRBJ2-7; no clear D. The germline gives CDR1 KGHSH, CDR2 LQKENI. There are 15 residues in the CDR3. Trimming removed 2 bases at V and 3 bases at J, with 14 bases between.